Listed below are T cell receptor beta chains from one sample, sequenced in a study of PD-L1 blockade in urothelial cancer. TCRdb's table, derived via immunoSEQ multiplex PCR, lists solely in-frame clones and lacks some. The sample holds roughly 90,000 clones, about 89% seen once. Sequenced material: PBMCs, taken around atezolizumab (anti-PD-L1) treatment. These receptors were obtained from an elderly woman with urothelial cancer. The CDR3 runs from the conserved cysteine through the conserved F or W. The D gene is left open where the match is weak. For some rows the clone size is stated as once, few or many, or as a class when expanded; others skip it.

V gene	clone size	J gene	D gene	CDR3 protein	CDR3 DNA
TRBV28	-	TRBJ2-7	TRBD1	CASSLAGGYEQYF	TGTGCCAGCAGTTTGGCAGGGGGCTACGAGCAGTACTTC
TRBV9	-	TRBJ2-7	TRBD2	CASSVEASGRSYEQYF	TGTGCCAGCAGCGTAGAAGCTAGCGGGAGATCCTACGAGCAGTACTTC
TRBV18	-	TRBJ2-5	TRBD1	CASSVQGAGQETQYF	TGTGCCAGCTCAGTACAGGGGGCAGGACAAGAGACCCAGTACTTC
TRBV4-2	-	TRBJ2-3	-	CASSQGERANTDTQYF	TGTGCCAGCAGCCAAGGGGAGCGGGCCAACACAGATACGCAGTATTTT
TRBV5-4	-	TRBJ2-1	TRBD2	CASSLGTSGSSAYNEQFF	TGTGCCAGCAGCTTAGGGACTAGCGGGAGTAGCGCCTACAATGAGCAGTTCTTC
TRBV18	-	TRBJ2-3	TRBD2	CASGREADTQYF	TGTGCCAGTGGGCGGGAGGCGGATACGCAGTATTTT
TRBV19	-	TRBJ1-1	-	CASNWLAGDTFF	TGTGCCAGTAATTGGCTGGCAGGGGATACTTTCTTT
TRBV7-9	-	TRBJ2-7	TRBD1	CASSPPDRGGYEQYF	TGTGCCAGCAGCCCTCCCGACAGGGGCGGGTACGAGCAGTACTTC
TRBV5-1	-	TRBJ2-5	-	CASSFDITLQETQYF	TGCGCCAGCAGCTTTGACATCACCCTCCAAGAGACCCAGTACTTC
TRBV15	-	TRBJ2-1	-	CATSRDSPGSSYNEQFF	TGTGCCACCAGCAGAGATTCCCCCGGTAGCTCCTACAATGAGCAGTTCTTC
TRBV10-1	-	TRBJ2-1	TRBD2	CASSPAVLAGAYNEQFF	TGCGCCAGCAGTCCCGCGGTTCTAGCGGGAGCGTACAATGAGCAGTTCTTC
TRBV5-5	-	TRBJ2-5	-	CASSLDGQPQETQYF	TGTGCCAGCAGCTTGGACGGACAGCCACAAGAGACCCAGTACTTC
TRBV7-6	-	TRBJ1-1	-	CASSFLGQQAFF	TGTGCCAGCAGCTTCCTCGGACAACAAGCTTTCTTT
TRBV7-6	-	TRBJ2-5	-	CASSEYQETQYF	TGTGCCAGCAGCGAGTACCAAGAGACCCAGTACTTC
TRBV5-1	few	TRBJ1-1	-	CASSLADWNRANTEAFF	TGCGCCAGCAGCTTGGCAGATTGGAACAGGGCAAACACTGAAGCTTTCTTT
TRBV7-9	-	TRBJ2-1	TRBD2	CASSPLGLAGGRDEQFF	TGTGCCAGCAGCCCTCTGGGACTAGCGGGAGGGCGGGATGAGCAGTTCTTC
TRBV11-1	-	TRBJ2-5	-	CASSNRDSSETQYF	TGTGCCAGCAGCAACCGAGACTCTTCGGAGACCCAGTACTTC
TRBV7-9	-	TRBJ1-2	-	CASSAVGDGYTF	TGTGCCAGCAGTGCGGTAGGGGATGGCTACACCTTC
TRBV2	-	TRBJ2-7	-	CASSLGQYEQYF	TGTGCCAGCAGCCTCGGACAGTACGAGCAGTACTTC
TRBV2	-	TRBJ1-2	TRBD1	CASTASGQGGRYGYTF	TGTGCCAGCACTGCCTCCGGACAGGGAGGTCGCTATGGCTACACCTTC
TRBV7-9	-	TRBJ2-7	-	CASSFGGGRVWEQYF	TGTGCCAGCAGCTTTGGAGGGGGCCGAGTTTGGGAGCAGTACTTC
TRBV5-1	-	TRBJ2-3	TRBD1	CASRGTSRDRNTDTQYF	TGCGCCAGCAGAGGCACCTCGCGGGACAGGAACACAGATACGCAGTATTTT
TRBV6-5	-	TRBJ2-1	-	CASSYSYGRDEQFF	TGTGCCAGCAGTTACTCGTATGGGAGAGATGAGCAGTTCTTC
TRBV19	-	TRBJ2-3	TRBD2	CASSPTLAGASTDTQYF	TGTGCCAGTAGTCCCACCTTAGCGGGGGCTAGCACAGATACGCAGTATTTT
TRBV28	-	TRBJ1-1	-	CASSLGRATEAFF	TGTGCCAGCAGTTTGGGCAGGGCCACTGAAGCTTTCTTT
TRBV2	-	TRBJ1-2	TRBD1	CASSGTDLGYGYTF	TGTGCCAGTTCCGGGACAGATCTTGGCTATGGCTACACCTTC
TRBV4-2	-	TRBJ2-7	-	CASSQERVGSGLLSSYEQYF	TGTGCCAGCAGCCAAGAACGGGTCGGTTCGGGACTCCTGAGCTCCTACGAGCAGTACTTC
TRBV9	once	TRBJ2-7	-	CASSPLIGGEFYEQYF	TGTGCCAGCAGCCCCCTGATAGGCGGGGAATTCTACGAGCAGTACTTC
TRBV6-1	-	TRBJ2-1	-	CATAQGTLHNEQFF	TGTGCCACCGCTCAGGGGACCCTACACAATGAGCAGTTCTTC
TRBV6-5	-	TRBJ2-7	TRBD2	CATMSGNYEQYF	TGTGCCACGATGAGCGGGAACTACGAGCAGTACTTC
TRBV4-1	-	TRBJ2-6	-	CASSKSGYGANVLTF	TGCGCCAGCAGCAAATCAGGGTATGGGGCCAACGTCCTGACTTTC
TRBV11-1	-	TRBJ2-7	TRBD2	CASSLTSGGDSSYEQYF	TGTGCCAGCAGCTTAACTAGCGGGGGTGATAGCTCCTACGAGCAGTACTTC
TRBV25-1	-	TRBJ2-1	-	CASTAGTEQFF	TGTGCCAGCACCGCGGGAACTGAGCAGTTCTTC
TRBV19	few	TRBJ1-3	TRBD1	CASRKGQGRVSGNTIYF	TGTGCCAGTAGAAAGGGACAGGGACGAGTGTCTGGAAACACCATATATTTT
TRBV18	-	TRBJ2-3	-	CASSPLVSAGRSGTDTQYF	TGTGCCAGCTCACCACTCGTTAGCGCTGGGAGAAGTGGCACAGATACGCAGTATTTT
TRBV27	-	TRBJ2-7	-	CASSLSGPRYGLHTYEQYF	TGTGCCAGCAGTTTATCGGGTCCGAGGTACGGTCTCCACACGTACGAGCAGTACTTC
TRBV19	once	TRBJ2-1	TRBD2	CASERAGLSYNEQFF	TGTGCCAGTGAAAGAGCGGGACTTTCTTACAATGAGCAGTTCTTC
TRBV29-1	-	TRBJ1-5	-	CSVGDGGNQPQHF	TGCAGCGTTGGGGATGGAGGGAATCAGCCCCAGCATTTT
TRBV5-1	-	TRBJ2-1	TRBD2	CASSPSGRPLNEQFF	TGCGCCAGCAGCCCTAGCGGGAGGCCTCTTAATGAGCAGTTCTTC
TRBV7-9	-	TRBJ2-7	-	CASSSLRGSYEQYF	TGTGCCAGCAGCTCCCTTAGGGGCTCCTACGAGCAGTACTTC
TRBV6-6	-	TRBJ1-2	TRBD1	CASRKDRASVGYTF	TGTGCCAGCAGGAAGGACAGGGCTAGCGTTGGCTACACCTTC
TRBV10-1	-	TRBJ2-7	TRBD2	CASSDLAGESEQYF	TGCGCCAGCAGTGACCTAGCGGGAGAGAGCGAGCAGTACTTC
TRBV9	-	TRBJ1-1	TRBD1	CASSVSGGGHTEAFF	TGTGCCAGCAGCGTATCAGGGGGCGGACACACTGAAGCTTTCTTT
TRBV19	-	TRBJ2-5	-	CASSRAAGPETQYF	TGTGCCAGTAGTAGGGCGGCAGGGCCGGAGACCCAGTACTTC
TRBV5-1	-	TRBJ1-4	TRBD1	CASSLQGAIQEKLFF	TGCGCCAGCAGCTTACAGGGGGCGATCCAGGAAAAACTGTTTTTT
TRBV6-1	-	TRBJ2-7	TRBD1	CASRLGQGAYEQYF	TGTGCCAGCCGTTTGGGACAGGGGGCCTACGAGCAGTACTTC